These 30 T cell receptor beta chains were sequenced from one sample in a study of shared clonotypes between healthy human individuals. The repertoire was sequenced with immunoSEQ multiplex PCR; TCRdb's copy has only in-frame clones and lacks some. The sample carries around 1,900,000 clones, 93% recorded once. As defined, naive CD8 cells were CD45RO-negative and positively selected for CCR7, with terminally differentiated effector memory CD45RA+ cells excluded. The sequenced sample consisted of naive CD8+ T cells from PBMCs. The receptors were sampled from a man between 18 and 29 years old in good health. Some clones in this sample may be carry-over from other donors' samples.

The rearrangement uses TRBV7-9 and TRBJ2-2, with TRBD1 identical over 7 bases. This CDR3 has 17 amino acids. Germline trimming cut 5 bases from V and 2 bases from J; bases unmatched to any gene: 11. CDR1 and CDR2 (germline): SEHNR, FQNEAQ (reference sequence). The CDR3 nucleotides read TGTGCCAGCAGCCCAGCGACAGGGCTGAGAAACACCGGGGAGCTGTTTTTT. It codes for CASSPATGLRNTGELFF.

The chain has TRBV10-1 and TRBJ2-7, with D tentatively TRBD1 (6 bases). Germline assignment: CDR1 WNHNN and CDR2 SYGVQD (reference sequence). V lost 0 bases, J lost 1 base, and 13 bases lay in between. The CDR3 spans 16 residues. The CDR3 nucleotides are TGCGCCAGCAGTGAGTCGTTCGGCAGGGGTTCCTACGAGCAGTACTTC. It specifies CASSESFGRGSYEQYF.

Written as DNA, the CDR3 is TGTGCCAGCAGTGAATACGTGACAGGGGTAGATGGCTACACCTTC. Translating gives CASSEYVTGVDGYTF. The chain links TRBV6-1 to TRBJ1-2, with 8 bases lining up with TRBD1. Trimming took 2 bases from V and 6 from J; bases not matched to a gene: 8. The length of the CDR3 is 15 residues. Germline lookup yields CDR1 MNHNS and CDR2 SASEGT.

The rearrangement links TRBV9 to TRBJ2-2, with a weak D call TRBD2 (6 bases). V lost 4 bases, J lost 6 bases, and 10 bases lay in between. The V gene's germline CDR1 is SGDLS and CDR2 YYNGEE. There are 13 residues in the CDR3. For the CDR3, the DNA is TGTGCCAGCAGCTCAGGAGGGCCCGGGGAGCTGTTTTTT. Translation gives CASSSGGPGELFF.

The CDR3 is CASSTTGTLRHEQYF. The CDR3 DNA follows: TGTGCCAGCAGCACCACTGGGACTTTGCGGCACGAGCAGTACTTC. The rearrangement links TRBV21-1 to TRBJ2-7; the table's D gene call, TRBD2, was not cross checked with the DNA. TRBV21-1 is designated a pseudogene. This CDR3 is built from 15 residues.

The chain is built from TRBV28 and TRBJ2-7; 8 positions agree with TRBD1. The CDR3 consists of 15 residues. J lost 3 bases, V lost 2 bases, and 6 bases had no gene match. Germline lookup yields CDR1 MDHEN and CDR2 SYDVKM. As DNA, the CDR3 is TGTGCCAGCAGTTTACCAGGGGGCTCCCACTACGAGCAGTACTTC. The encoded protein is CASSLPGGSHYEQYF.

Concerning this clone: Different DNA sequences within this sample yield the same CDR3. The V gene is TRBV7-3, the J gene TRBJ2-5; no firm D call. Trimming stripped 5 bases from V and 4 bases from J, with 8 bases between. This CDR3 is 12 amino acids long. Germline assignment: CDR1 SGHTA and CDR2 FQGTGA. Here the CDR3 reads CASSHPGETQYF. CDR3 nucleotides: TGTGCCAGCAGCCATCCGGGAGAGACCCAGTACTTC.

The chain is built from TRBV28 and TRBJ2-3; 11 positions agree with TRBD2. Germline V gene lookup returns CDR1 MDHEN and CDR2 SYDVKM. V was clipped by 5 bases and J by 4 bases; unmatched bases: 11. The CDR3 is made up of 17 amino acids. The CDR3 spells CASSLLVAGGPADTQYF. For the CDR3, the DNA is TGTGCCAGCAGTCTGCTGGTAGCGGGAGGGCCGGCAGATACGCAGTATTTT. Full variable domain (rest looked up from reference TRBV28 and TRBJ2-3): DVKVTQSSRYLVKRTGEKVFLECVQDMDHENMFWYRQDPGLGLRLIYFSYDVKMKEKGDIPEGYSVSREKKERFSLILESASTNQTSMYLCASSLLVAGGPADTQYFGPGTRLTVL.

This clone came up once. The rearrangement joins TRBV4-3 to TRBJ2-2; D is ambiguous. CDR1 and CDR2 (germline): LGHNA, YSLEER. The CDR3 is made up of 16 amino acids. The germline V and J ends were trimmed by 0 bases and 1 base, with 9 bases remaining between them. Here the CDR3 DNA reads TGCGCCAGCAGCCAAGATTTGGGTCTGAACACCGGGGAGCTGTTTTTT. Protein product: CASSQDLGLNTGELFF.

The rearrangement joins TRBV29-1 to TRBJ2-1; possible D gene TRBD2, 5 bases. V was shortened by 6 bases and J by 9 bases, with 12 bases between the two germline ends. This CDR3 is built from 11 residues. Germline CDR1 and CDR2: SQVTM and ANQGSEA. The CDR3 sequence: CSVAPEGEQFF. The CDR3 bases are TGCAGCGTCGCCCCTGAGGGTGAGCAGTTCTTC.

This chain uses TRBV7-9 with TRBJ2-1; weak D call: TRBD2 (5 bases). Germline V gene sequence: CDR1 SEHNR, CDR2 FQNEAQ (reference sequence). The CDR3 loop spans 14 amino acids. V gave up 6 bases and J gave up 3 bases, with 12 bases separating them. DNA of the CDR3: TGTGCCAGCAGGGGAAGGAGCGGCTACAATGAGCAGTTCTTC. Amino acids: CASRGRSGYNEQFF.

The chain combines TRBV13 with TRBJ2-7, with 8 bases aligning to TRBD1. This CDR3 has 19 amino acids. V lost 5 bases, J lost 0 bases, and 18 bases stayed unmatched. Germline V gene sequence: CDR1 PRHDT, CDR2 FYEKMQ (reference sequence). DNA of the CDR3: TGTGCCAGCAGCCCACCCGGGACAGGAGGCTGGGGAAGCTCCTACGAGCAGTACTTC. The encoded protein is CASSPPGTGGWGSSYEQYF.

On this clone: Other DNA variants within this sample encode the same CDR3. The rearrangement uses TRBV19 and TRBJ2-1; D remains ambiguous. Trimming removed 3 bases at V and 0 bases at J, with 3 bases between. The CDR3 covers 13 residues. Germline V gene lookup returns CDR1 LNHDA and CDR2 SQIVND (reference sequence). The CDR3, as DNA: TGTGCCAGTAGTATCGCCTCCTACAATGAGCAGTTCTTC. This sequence encodes CASSIASYNEQFF. Together with reference TRBV19 and TRBJ2-1, the CDR3 gives the full variable domain: DGGITQSPKYLFRKEGQNVTLSCEQNLNHDAMYWYRQDPGQGLRLIYYSQIVNDFQKGDIAEGYSVSREKKESFPLTVTSAQKNPTAFYLCASSIASYNEQFFGPGTRLTVL.

The chain links TRBV5-8 to TRBJ2-5; 8 bases agree with TRBD2. The germline V gene has CDR1 SGHTS and CDR2 YDEGEE. Trimming cost V 3 bases and J 3 bases; bases outside gene matches: 4. The CDR3 runs to 14 residues. In DNA, the CDR3 is TGTGCCAGCAGCTCCTATAGCGGGGAAGAGACCCAGTACTTC. Translating it yields CASSSYSGEETQYF.

The table lists this clone with a count of one. The same CDR3 arises from other DNA sequences in this sample as well. The V gene is TRBV5-1, the J gene TRBJ2-1; 8 bases fit TRBD2. CDR3 length: 15 amino acids. With 1 base clipped from V and 4 bases from J, the junction kept 4 bases outside the gene matches. Germline CDR1 is SGHRS and CDR2 is YFSETQ. DNA of the CDR3: TGCGCCAGCAGCTTGACGGCGGGAGGATACAATGAGCAGTTCTTC. Protein: CASSLTAGGYNEQFF.

The chain links TRBV2 to TRBJ2-7; D remains ambiguous. V gave up 7 bases and J gave up 5 bases, with 12 bases separating them. This CDR3 is 12 amino acids long. Germline V gene lookup returns CDR1 SNHLY and CDR2 FYNNEI. CDR3 nucleotide sequence: TGTGCCAGCACCGGGTTGGGTGACGAGCAGTACTTC. This encodes CASTGLGDEQYF.

V gene TRBV7-8 combines with J gene TRBJ2-2; D might be TRBD2 (5 bases). The CDR3 spans 15 residues. The V and J ends lost 5 bases and 7 bases respectively, with 17 bases between them. The V gene's germline CDR1 is SGHVS and CDR2 FQNEAQ. CDR3 nucleotide sequence: TGTGCCAGCAGCCCGGTGGTGGATGCGGGCGGGGAGCTGTTTTTT. Protein product: CASSPVVDAGGELFF.

On this clone itself: A much larger clone differs from this one at a single base, so this may be a read error. Other DNA sequences in this sample translate to the same CDR3. The V and J genes are TRBV27 and TRBJ2-7, with TRBD1 as a possible D gene (6 bases). CDR1 is MNHEY and CDR2 is SMNVEV in the germline V gene (reference sequence). The CDR3 is 13 amino acids. The CDR3 region has the DNA TGTGCCAGCAGTTTCGGACAGACCTACGAGCAGTATTTC. Its translation is CASSFGQTYEQYF.

V and J are TRBV27 and TRBJ2-7; tentative D call: TRBD2 (6 bases). With 6 bases removed from V and 1 base from J, the gap between germline ends came to 16 bases. CDR3 size: 15 residues. CDR1 and CDR2 from the germline V gene are MNHEY and SMNVEV (reference sequence). The CDR3 DNA sequence: TGTGCCAGCAGCTCAAGAATGGGGGGTTCCTACGAGCAGTACTTC. This gives the protein CASSSRMGGSYEQYF.

This chain connects TRBV7-2 to TRBJ2-7; D perhaps matches TRBD2 (6 bases). Trimming left V 2 bases short and J 0 bases short, with 8 bases between. The CDR3 has 14 residues. The germline V gene has CDR1 SGHTA and CDR2 FQGNSA. The CDR3 is CASSLWGDSYEQYF. The CDR3 DNA sequence: TGTGCCAGCAGCTTATGGGGGGACTCCTACGAGCAGTACTTC.

The chain has TRBV27 and TRBJ2-1; TRBD2 matches 10 bases. Losses at the gene ends were 9 bases for V and 2 bases for J; bases not matched to a gene: 16. The CDR3 sequence is 18 residues long. The V gene's germline CDR1 is MNHEY and CDR2 SMNVEV (reference sequence). The CDR3 loop is CASTPSGGLAVPYNEQFF. As DNA, the CDR3 is TGTGCCAGTACTCCCTCGGGTGGACTAGCGGTTCCCTACAATGAGCAGTTCTTC.

V is TRBV14 and J is TRBJ1-1; 8 positions match TRBD1. With 1 base clipped from V and 1 base from J, the junction kept 2 bases outside the gene matches. Per germline, CDR1 SGHDN and CDR2 FVKESK. This CDR3 is 15 amino acids long. This chain's CDR3 is CASSQGTGKNTEAFF. CDR3 nucleotides: TGTGCCAGCAGCCAAGGGACAGGGAAGAACACTGAAGCTTTCTTT. The variable domain in full, completed from reference TRBV14 and TRBJ1-1, reads EAGVTQFPSHSVIEKGQTVTLRCDPISGHDNLYWYRRVMGKEIKFLLHFVKESKQDESGMPNNRFLAERTGGTYSTLKVQPAELEDSGVYFCASSQGTGKNTEAFFGQGTRLTVV.

V is TRBV5-1 and J is TRBJ1-1; D might be TRBD1 (5 bases). The CDR3 covers 15 residues. V lost 0 bases, J lost 4 bases, and 13 bases lay in between. Per the germline V gene, CDR1 is SGHRS and CDR2 is YFSETQ. As DNA, the CDR3 is TGCGCCAGCAGCTTGGATAGCTCGGGGCGCACTGAAGCTTTCTTT. It translates to CASSLDSSGRTEAFF.

The chain combines TRBV28 with TRBJ1-1, with D perhaps matching TRBD1 (5 bases). V was shortened by 5 bases and J by 3 bases, with 13 bases between the two germline ends. Per germline, CDR1 MDHEN and CDR2 SYDVKM. The length of the CDR3 is 14 residues. CDR3 region: CASSILRVDTEAFF. CDR3 coding DNA: TGTGCCAGCAGTATTCTCAGGGTTGACACTGAAGCTTTCTTT.

The V call is TRBV27, the J call TRBJ2-5; weak D call: TRBD1 (6 bases). V was shortened by 6 bases and J by 3 bases, with 14 bases between the two germline ends. The CDR3 spans 14 residues. Germline-derived CDR1 and CDR2 are MNHEY and SMNVEV (reference sequence). The CDR3 region is CASRPLGGEETQYF. For the CDR3, the DNA is TGTGCCAGCAGACCCTTAGGGGGAGAAGAGACCCAGTACTTC.

The chain links TRBV19 to TRBJ2-1, with TRBD1 as a possible D gene (5 bases). Trimming shortened V by 4 bases and J by 4 bases, and 14 bases separated the two germline ends. Germline CDR1 is LNHDA and CDR2 is SQIVND (reference sequence). The CDR3 consists of 15 residues. In nucleotides, the CDR3 is TGTGCCAGTAGTAGCAGGGTGTCGTCGTACAATGAGCAGTTCTTC. The encoded protein is CASSSRVSSYNEQFF.

The chain recombines TRBV28 with TRBJ2-3, with D possibly matching TRBD1 (7 bases). V lost 3 bases and J lost 7, with 26 bases in between. CDR1 and CDR2 (germline): MDHEN, SYDVKM. This CDR3 has 18 amino acids. The CDR3 DNA reads TGTGCCAGCAGTTTCTTAGGGCGGGACAGACAGTTTCCCTATACGCAGTATTTT. Protein sequence: CASSFLGRDRQFPYTQYF.

The V gene is TRBV29-1, the J gene TRBJ2-5; D is undetermined. Germline lookup yields CDR1 SQVTM and CDR2 ANQGSEA. CDR3 size: 14 residues. The V end was cut by 8 bases, the J end by 5 bases, with 21 bases between. In DNA, the CDR3 is TGCAGCATCCCCCTTAGTACCAGGTCCGAGACCCAGTACTTC. Translating it yields CSIPLSTRSETQYF.

J is TRBJ2-7 and V is TRBV7-8; D remains ambiguous. Trimming took off 1 base at V and 3 bases at J, with 16 bases between the two ends. Germline V gives CDR1 SGHVS, CDR2 FQNEAQ. This CDR3 has 16 amino acids. The CDR3 reads CASSLVPPALRYEQYF. DNA for the CDR3: TGTGCCAGCAGCTTAGTTCCGCCAGCGTTGCGCTACGAGCAGTACTTC.

V is TRBV29-1 and J is TRBJ2-1, with D possibly being TRBD2 (5 bases). The germline V gene encodes CDR1 SQVTM and CDR2 ANQGSEA. CDR3 length: 13 residues. The ends were cut back, 3 bases at V and 3 bases at J, with 9 bases in the middle. The CDR3 nucleotides read TGCAGCGTTGACGGGATGAGCTACAATGAGCAGTTCTTC. Translation gives CSVDGMSYNEQFF.